This T cell receptor (beta chain) was sequenced for a study of T cell responses to AZD1222 COVID-19 vaccine. Germline V gene sequence: CDR1 SGHNT, CDR2 YYREEE (reference sequence). The germline V and J ends were trimmed by 0 bases and 3 bases, with 1 base remaining between them. The CDR3 extends over 11 amino acids. In the case of this clone: What it binds is unknown.

Study-level findings and limits: Vaccination with two AZD1222 doses was followed by a rise in Spike-specific TCR breadth and depth. Nearly half of spike-specific TCRs reportedly target variant regions that are unmutated in the B.1.351 and B.1.1.7 variants. The span of vaccine-associated CD4 TCRs extended across spike, with dominance at 160-218 and 743-854.

Clones were sequenced by immunoSEQ multiplex PCR, and TCRdb holds only the in-frame ones, with some missing. In the table there are 90,000 to 100,000 clones, 70% to 90% of which are singletons. The chain recombines TRBV5-4 with TRBJ2-7, with D unresolved. This material consisted of peripheral blood, taken on day 0 of AZD1222 vaccination. The clonotype comes from an adult in good health. The CDR3 loop reads CASSLGYEQYF. CDR3 in DNA: TGTGCCAGCAGCTTGGGCTACGAGCAGTACTTC.